The next 21 T cell receptor beta chains were all read from a single sample in a study of T-cell reconstitution after alpha-beta-depleted transplantation in children. The TCRbeta library was prepared with unique molecular identifiers. One entry per CDR3 protein results from TCRdb running MiXCR on the PCR reads. The table records some 500,000 distinct CDR3 sequences, approximately 32% of them present only once. This sample comprised PBMCs from the stem cell graft donor, obtained from the stem cell graft. These receptors all come from a human donor who donated a stem cell graft to a child with aplastic anemia.

The V gene is TRBV9, the J gene TRBJ2-1, with TRBD1 matching 10 bases. The CDR3 runs 14 residues. After removal of 7 bases from V and 0 bases from J, the junction contained 1 base not matched to a gene. Germline CDR1 SGDLS, CDR2 YYNGEE. CDR3 sequence: CASGTGDSYNEQFF. In nucleotides, the CDR3 is TGTGCCAGCGGGACAGGGGACTCCTACAATGAGCAGTTCTTC.

The chain couples TRBV6-1 to TRBJ1-2; 9 nucleotides line up with TRBD1. The germline V gene has CDR1 MNHNS and CDR2 SASEGT. The CDR3 runs to 14 residues. Trimming cost V 8 bases and J 2 bases; bases outside gene matches: 6. In DNA, the CDR3 is TGTGCCAGCGGCTCGACAGGGGGGAACTATGGCTACACCTTC. Its translation: CASGSTGGNYGYTF.

This clonotype has a handful of counts. The chain recombines TRBV27 with TRBJ2-7; 13 bases match TRBD2. V lost 4 bases to trimming and J lost 9 bases; unmatched junction nucleotides: 9. There are 15 residues in the CDR3. Per the germline V gene, CDR1 is MNHEY and CDR2 is SMNVEV (reference sequence). The CDR3 protein is CASSSTGLAGFAQYF. The CDR3 coding sequence is TGTGCCAGCAGTTCAACGGGACTAGCGGGATTCGCGCAGTACTTC.

To note about this clonotype: The junction departs from germline at one end; a sequencing error may be responsible. This chain links TRBV20-1 with TRBJ2-3, with TRBD2 matching 12 bases. Germline CDR1 is DFQATT and CDR2 is SNEGSKA (reference sequence). CDR3 length: 17 residues. The DNA for the CDR3 is TGCTGTGCTAGGCCCGGGACTAGCGGGTCTCGTACAGATACGCAGTATTTT. This gives the protein CCARPGTSGSRTDTQYF.

The rearrangement uses TRBV21-1 and TRBJ2-7. TRBV21-1 is recorded as a pseudogene. This CDR3 contains 14 residues. The CDR3 DNA reads TGTGCCATCGACTCGGATGGCACCTCCTACGAGCAGTACGTC. Protein product: CAIDSDGTSYEQYV.

CDR3 DNA sequence: TGCAGCGTTGGGGGCCCAGGGGCGGTGAACACTGAAGCTTTCTTT. It encodes CSVGGPGAVNTEAFF. This chain connects TRBV29-1 to TRBJ1-1; tentative D call: TRBD1 (6 bases). Germline V lookup: CDR1 SQVTM, CDR2 ANQGSEA. Trimming took 4 bases from V and 0 from J, leaving 15 bases between them. The CDR3 spans 15 residues.

This clonotype has only a few counts. The gene calls are TRBV5-1 and TRBJ2-7; 8 bases are a match to TRBD2. Germline CDR1 is SGHRS and CDR2 is YFSETQ. The CDR3 sequence is 13 residues long. V lost 2 bases to trimming and J lost 5 bases; unmatched junction nucleotides: 3. The CDR3 region has the DNA TGCGCCAGCAGCTTTAGCGGGAATGACGAGCAGTACTTC. It translates to CASSFSGNDEQYF.

The V gene is TRBV4-2, the J gene TRBJ2-7, with TRBD2 matching over 10 bases. V was pared by 4 bases and J by 2 bases, with 5 bases of the junction left unmatched. In germline, CDR1 is LGHNA, CDR2 YNFKEQ. The CDR3 runs to 15 residues. CDR3 sequence: CASSPDSGRAYEQYF. The CDR3 nucleotides read TGTGCCAGCAGCCCAGACAGCGGGAGGGCCTACGAGCAGTACTTC.

This clonotype was observed a handful of times. This sequence joins TRBV5-1 and TRBJ2-2, with D unclear. The germline gives CDR1 SGHRS, CDR2 YFSETQ. Trimming removed 1 base at V and 1 base at J, with 5 bases between. The CDR3 loop spans 14 amino acids. CDR3 coding DNA: TGCGCCAGCAGCTTGTGGGGGAACACCGGGGAGCTGTTTTTT. Residues: CASSLWGNTGELFF.

As to this clonotype: The junction does not match germline at one end; this may be a read error. The chain has TRBV20-1 and TRBJ2-7, with D possibly matching TRBD2 (5 bases). CDR1 and CDR2 (germline): DFQATT, SNEGSKA (reference sequence). CDR3 length: 12 amino acids. This CDR3 reads CSARDLGGWIDF. The CDR3 DNA reads as TGCAGTGCTAGAGATTTGGGCGGGTGGATCGACTTC.

The CDR3 sequence: CASSFRVFGNEQYF. CDR3 DNA sequence: TGTGCCAGCAGTTTCAGGGTATTCGGTAACGAGCAGTACTTC. The V call is TRBV12-3 or TRBV12-4, the J call TRBJ2-7; tentative D call: TRBD1 (5 bases). The V and J ends lost 3 bases and 5 bases respectively, with 14 bases between them. This CDR3 region has 14 residues.

The gene calls are TRBV12-3 or TRBV12-4 and TRBJ1-1, with D uncertain. The V end lost 3 bases, the J end lost 0 bases, and 5 bases lay between the germline ends. CDR3 length: 13 residues. In nucleotides, the CDR3 is TGTGCCAGCAGTTTCTGGCTGAACACTGAAGCTTTCTTT. Translating gives CASSFWLNTEAFF.

The chain combines TRBV6-1 with TRBJ2-1; maybe TRBD1 (5 bases). The germline V gene has CDR1 MNHNS and CDR2 SASEGT. The length of the CDR3 is 13 residues. V lost 6 bases and J 7 bases, leaving 13 bases between the germline ends. This CDR3 reads CASREYSGNEQFF. In DNA, the CDR3 is TGTGCCAGCAGGGAATACTCAGGGAATGAGCAGTTCTTC.

V usage is TRBV6-2 or TRBV6-3 and J usage is TRBJ2-7; 7 nucleotides agree with TRBD2. Germline V CDR1 and CDR2: MNHEY, SVGEGT. This CDR3 contains 16 residues. Losses at the gene ends were 4 bases for V and 1 base for J; bases not matched to a gene: 10. The CDR3 DNA reads TGTGCCAGCAGTTCCGGTCGGGCTAGCGGTTCCTACGAGCAGTACGTC. It codes for CASSSGRASGSYEQYV.

The chain uses TRBV7-6 and TRBJ1-5; 8 bases align to TRBD1. Germline V gene sequence: CDR1 SGHVS, CDR2 FNYEAQ. The CDR3 length is 14 residues. J gave up 5 bases and V 6 bases, and 6 bases lay outside the gene matches. The CDR3 spells CASRPGGKYQPQHF. The CDR3 DNA follows: TGTGCCAGCAGGCCAGGGGGCAAGTATCAGCCCCAGCATTTT.

This clonotype has just a few counts. Written as DNA, the CDR3 is TGTGCCAGCAAGAAGGGACGGGGGACATACAATGAGCAGTTCTTC. Protein product: CASKKGRGTYNEQFF. The chain couples TRBV6-1 to TRBJ2-1; the D call may be TRBD1 or TRBD2 (6 bases each). The V end lost 7 bases, the J end lost 4 bases, and 17 bases lay between the germline ends. The CDR3 contains 15 residues. The germline V gene has CDR1 MNHNS and CDR2 SASEGT.

This clonotype was recorded a few times. The rearrangement joins TRBV20-1 to TRBJ2-7; 9 positions match TRBD2. Germline assignment: CDR1 DFQATT and CDR2 SNEGSKA (reference sequence). V dropped 0 bases and J dropped 6; count of bases not matched to a gene: 6. The CDR3 sequence is 14 residues long. This CDR3 is CSARDGAGGSEQYV. The CDR3 DNA reads TGCAGTGCTAGAGATGGAGCGGGAGGATCCGAGCAGTACGTC.

The CDR3 DNA follows: TGTGCCAGCAGGACCAGCGGACTAATGCATGGGACCCAGTACTTC. Amino acid sequence: CASRTSGLMHGTQYF. V is TRBV6-2 or TRBV6-3 and J is TRBJ2-5; tentative D call: TRBD2 (6 bases). V gave up 6 bases and J gave up 7 bases, with 21 bases separating them. The CDR3 is made up of 15 amino acids. Per the germline V gene, CDR1 is MNHEY and CDR2 is SVGEGT.

In this sample, this clonotype turned up many times. V is TRBV18 and J is TRBJ2-7; TRBD1 aligns across 11 bases. V trimming: 6 bases; J trimming: 4 bases; junction bases outside the gene matches: 5. Germline values: CDR1 KGHSH, CDR2 LQKENI. The CDR3 has 14 amino acids. CDR3 loop: CASSPGTGGYEQYF. The CDR3 nucleotides read TGTGCCAGCTCTCCCGGGACAGGGGGATACGAGCAGTACTTC.

This sequence joins TRBV7-2 and TRBJ1-5; 7 nucleotides align to TRBD1. The CDR3 loop spans 15 amino acids. V was clipped by 2 bases and J by 3 bases; unmatched bases: 4. Germline-derived CDR1 and CDR2 are SGHTA and FQGNSA. The CDR3 DNA reads as TGTGCCAGCAGCTTACAGGGGGGGGTCAATCAGCCCCAGCATTTT. Translation: CASSLQGGVNQPQHF. Using reference TRBV7-2 and TRBJ1-5 for the parts outside the CDR3, the full variable domain is GAGVSQSPSNKVTEKGKDVELRCDPISGHTALYWYRQSLGQGLEFLIYFQGNSAPDKSGLPSDRFSAERTGGSVSTLTIQRTQQEDSAVYLCASSLQGGVNQPQHFGDGTRLSIL.

The table lists this clonotype with a few counts. The V and J genes are TRBV6-2 or TRBV6-3 and TRBJ2-3; TRBD2 agrees at 7 bases. V gave up 4 bases and J gave up 5 bases; unmatched junction bases: 9. This CDR3 is built from 15 residues. Germline CDR1 reads MNHEY; CDR2 reads SVGEGT. CDR3 loop: CASSSRGLGVDTQYF. The CDR3 DNA is TGTGCCAGCAGTTCCCGCGGACTAGGGGTAGATACGCAGTATTTT.